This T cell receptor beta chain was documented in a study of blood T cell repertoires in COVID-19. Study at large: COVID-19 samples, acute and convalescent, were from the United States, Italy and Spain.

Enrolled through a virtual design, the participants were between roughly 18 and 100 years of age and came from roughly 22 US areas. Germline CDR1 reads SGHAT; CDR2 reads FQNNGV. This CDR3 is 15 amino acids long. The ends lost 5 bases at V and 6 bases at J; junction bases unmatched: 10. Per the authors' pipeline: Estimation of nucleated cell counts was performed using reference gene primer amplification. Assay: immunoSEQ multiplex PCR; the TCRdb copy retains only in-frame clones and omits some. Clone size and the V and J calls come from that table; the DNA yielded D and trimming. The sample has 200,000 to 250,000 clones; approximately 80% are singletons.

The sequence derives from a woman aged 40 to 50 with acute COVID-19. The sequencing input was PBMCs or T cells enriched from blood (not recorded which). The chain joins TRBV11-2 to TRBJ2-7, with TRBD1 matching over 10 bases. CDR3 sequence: CASSPKTGGYVEQYF. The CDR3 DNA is TGTGCCAGCAGCCCCAAGACAGGGGGCTATGTCGAGCAGTACTTC.